This T cell receptor (beta chain) is from a study of blood T cell repertoires in COVID-19. Per the germline V gene, CDR1 is SGDLS and CDR2 is YYNGEE. This CDR3 is 15 amino acids long. Trimming at V came to 0 bases and at J to 6 bases, leaving 4 bases not matched to a gene. Repertoires were generated with immunoSEQ multiplex PCR, while TCRdb's copy carries only in-frame clones and drops some. The sample records nearly 250,000 clones, 82% being singletons. Material for sequencing was peripheral blood. This chain connects TRBV9 to TRBJ2-2; 8 bases are shared with TRBD2. The origin of this receptor is an elderly woman with acute or convalescent COVID-19. In nucleotides, the CDR3 is TGTGCCAGCAGCGTAGATCCAGCGGGGGCCGGGGAGCTGTTTTTT. Translation: CASSVDPAGAGELFF.